One sample yielded the 29 T cell receptor beta chains listed below, sequenced in a study of blood T cell repertoires in COVID-19. Generated by immunoSEQ multiplex PCR, the TCRdb table keeps only in-frame clones and is missing some. The data hold around 200,000 clones, with roughly nine tenths observed a single time. Specimen: peripheral blood. The receptors shown here come from a man aged 35 to 55 with acute or convalescent COVID-19.

The V and J genes are TRBV5-1 and TRBJ1-1, with D possibly being TRBD1 (6 bases). Deletions cut 4 bases from V and 5 bases from J, with 18 bases between. From germline, CDR1 is SGHRS and CDR2 YFSETQ. CDR3 length equals 15 residues. CDR3 loop: CASSPVGGSATEAFF. The CDR3 bases are TGCGCCAGCAGCCCTGTTGGGGGCTCGGCGACTGAAGCTTTCTTT. Looking up the rest from reference TRBV5-1 and TRBJ1-1 gives the full variable domain: KAGVTQTPRYLIKTRGQQVTLSCSPISGHRSVSWYQQTPGQGLQFLFEYFSETQRNKGNFPGRFSGRQFSNSRSEMNVSTLELGDSALYLCASSPVGGSATEAFFGQGTRLTVV.

The V gene is TRBV9, the J gene TRBJ1-5, with D possibly TRBD1 on 5 matching bases. Trimming shortened V by 0 bases and J by 6 bases, and 16 bases separated the two germline ends. The germline CDR1 and CDR2 sequences are SGDLS and YYNGEE. The CDR3 runs to 16 residues. The CDR3 sequence: CASSVGSGAVGQPQHF. CDR3 nucleotides: TGTGCCAGCAGCGTAGGGAGTGGGGCAGTGGGTCAGCCCCAGCATTTT.

The V and J genes are TRBV9 and TRBJ2-2; D is unclear. CDR1 SGDLS and CDR2 YYNGEE come from the germline V gene. V was cut by 3 bases and J by 4 bases, with 10 bases left in between. The CDR3 length is 14 residues. The CDR3 sequence: CASSAKFSTGELFF. The CDR3 region has the DNA TGTGCCAGCAGCGCCAAATTTTCCACCGGGGAGCTGTTTTTT.

V gene TRBV5-1 combines with J gene TRBJ2-4; 8 nucleotides align to TRBD1. The germline V gene has CDR1 SGHRS and CDR2 YFSETQ. The CDR3 spans 13 residues. V lost 2 bases, J lost 9 bases, and 4 bases stayed unmatched. This chain's CDR3 is CASSFGQGGIQYF. The CDR3 DNA is TGCGCCAGCAGCTTCGGACAGGGTGGCATTCAGTACTTC.

This chain joins TRBV6-4 and TRBJ1-1; unclear D gene. This CDR3 spans 20 amino acids. Deletions cut 8 bases from V and 3 bases from J, with 34 bases between. From germline, CDR1 is MRHNA and CDR2 SNTAGT. Written as DNA, the CDR3 is TGTGCCAGCTTGCACGGACGGGAATCACCGTTCCCACAACAACACACTGAAGCTTTCTTT. Protein product: CASLHGRESPFPQQHTEAFF.

The chain uses TRBV28 and TRBJ1-2; D remains ambiguous. CDR1 and CDR2 (germline): MDHEN, SYDVKM. This CDR3 is 13 amino acids long. The CDR3 region is CAINLNPRGGYTF. CDR3 sequence (DNA): TGTGCTATCAACCTCAACCCGCGGGGTGGCTACACCTTC.

In its sample, this clone was seen many times. The chain is built from TRBV4-1 and TRBJ1-2, with 7 bases that match TRBD1. Germline CDR1 MGHRA, CDR2 YSYEKL. J gave up 0 bases and V 4 bases, and 8 bases lay outside the gene matches. The CDR3 runs to 16 residues. This CDR3 is CASSRHGTVANYGYTF. The CDR3 DNA reads as TGCGCCAGCAGCCGGCACGGGACAGTAGCTAACTATGGCTACACCTTC.

The chain couples TRBV7-9 to TRBJ2-1; TRBD2 agrees at 12 bases. Germline trimming cut 5 bases from V and 6 bases from J; bases unmatched to any gene: 5. This CDR3 spans 15 amino acids. The germline V gene encodes CDR1 SEHNR and CDR2 FQNEAQ (reference sequence). The CDR3 coding sequence is TGTGCCAGCAGCCCGACTAGCGGGAGAACCAATGAGCAGTTCTTC. Translating gives CASSPTSGRTNEQFF. The full variable domain, its missing parts supplied by reference TRBV7-9 and TRBJ2-1, is DTGVSQNPRHKITKRGQNVTFRCDPISEHNRLYWYRQTLGQGPEFLTYFQNEAQLEKSRLLSDRFSAERPKGSFSTLEIQRTEQGDSAMYLCASSPTSGRTNEQFFGPGTRLTVL.

The chain links TRBV2 to TRBJ1-4, with 8 bases lining up with TRBD1. Germline V gene sequence: CDR1 SNHLY, CDR2 FYNNEI. The CDR3 length is 15 residues. J lost 1 base, V lost 3 bases, and 1 base had no gene match. In DNA, the CDR3 is TGTGCCAGCAGTGACAGGGGGCAAACTAATGAAAAACTGTTTTTT. As protein: CASSDRGQTNEKLFF.

This chain uses TRBV27 with TRBJ2-1; weak D call: TRBD2 (6 bases). The V and J ends lost 7 bases and 4 bases respectively, with 11 bases between them. Germline values: CDR1 MNHEY, CDR2 SMNVEV (reference sequence). The CDR3 sequence is 13 residues long. CDR3: CASTPGDYNEQFF. CDR3 coding DNA: TGTGCCAGCACCCCGGGGGATTACAATGAGCAGTTCTTC.

This clone was observed once. CDR3 loop: CASSRQGNSYEQYF. The CDR3 DNA follows: TGTGCCAGCAGCCGACAGGGGAATTCCTACGAGCAGTACTTC. This chain joins TRBV27 and TRBJ2-7; 8 bases line up with TRBD1. CDR3 length: 14 residues. V shed 6 bases and J 1 base; nucleotides not matched to a gene: 5. The germline V gene has CDR1 MNHEY and CDR2 SMNVEV (reference sequence).

This clone was seen once. This chain links TRBV3-1 (or the pseudogene TRBV3-2) with TRBJ1-1; D gene ambiguous. The CDR3 is 12 residues long. Trimming removed 0 bases from V and 10 bases from J, with 9 bases in between. The germline V gene has CDR1 LGHDT and CDR2 YNNKEL (reference sequence). CDR3 amino acids: CASSQDRGRAFF. CDR3 sequence (DNA): TGTGCCAGCAGCCAAGATAGAGGGAGAGCTTTCTTT.

The sample holds one count of this clone. The chain is built from TRBV7-9 and TRBJ2-7, with no clear D. This CDR3 region has 12 residues. Per the germline V gene, CDR1 is SEHNR and CDR2 is FQNEAQ (reference sequence). V was clipped by 4 bases and J by 7 bases, with 11 bases between them. The CDR3 DNA is TGTGCCAGCAGCTCTGGGCGAGTTGAGCAGTACTTC. This sequence encodes CASSSGRVEQYF. The full variable domain, rest sourced from reference TRBV7-9 and TRBJ2-7, is DTGVSQNPRHKITKRGQNVTFRCDPISEHNRLYWYRQTLGQGPEFLTYFQNEAQLEKSRLLSDRFSAERPKGSFSTLEIQRTEQGDSAMYLCASSSGRVEQYFGPGTRLTVT.

V gene TRBV2 combines with J gene TRBJ2-7; weak D call: TRBD1 (7 bases). The V gene's germline CDR1 is SNHLY and CDR2 FYNNEI. Trimming pared 1 base from V and 4 bases from J, leaving 11 bases between. The CDR3 has 14 amino acids. CDR3 coding DNA: TGTGCCAGCAGTGAAGGGCCAGGGGGGTACGAGCAGTACTTC. Translated: CASSEGPGGYEQYF.

The CDR3 region is CASSRSLAGGTGEQYF. The CDR3 DNA sequence: TGCGCCAGCAGCCGTTCCCTAGCGGGGGGAACGGGGGAGCAGTACTTC. The chain combines TRBV5-1 with TRBJ2-7; 11 bases line up with TRBD2. The germline CDR1 and CDR2 sequences are SGHRS and YFSETQ. The CDR3 consists of 16 residues. J gave up 7 bases and V 4 bases, and 13 bases lay outside the gene matches.

The genes are TRBV5-1 and TRBJ1-1; 7 bases are a match to TRBD1. Germline V gives CDR1 SGHRS, CDR2 YFSETQ. The V and J ends lost 2 bases and 4 bases, in that order; junction bases with no gene match: 5. This CDR3 region has 14 residues. In DNA form, the CDR3 reads TGCGCCAGCAGCTTAGCAGGGGGTCCCACTGAAGCTTTCTTT. Translating gives CASSLAGGPTEAFF.

The chain carries TRBV27 and TRBJ2-7, with TRBD2 identical over 10 bases. J lost 2 bases, V lost 0 bases, and 4 bases had no gene match. The germline V gene encodes CDR1 MNHEY and CDR2 SMNVEV (reference sequence). The CDR3 is 16 amino acids. This CDR3 reads CASSLSASGRAYEQYF. CDR3 in DNA: TGTGCCAGCAGTTTATCGGCCAGCGGGAGGGCCTACGAGCAGTACTTC.

CDR3 nucleotides: TGCGCCAGCAGCCAAGTGGAGTGGCTAGCGGGGTCCACAGATACGCAGTATTTT. Translation gives CASSQVEWLAGSTDTQYF. The chain couples TRBV4-1 to TRBJ2-3, with 9 positions matching TRBD2. The germline V gene encodes CDR1 MGHRA and CDR2 YSYEKL. There are 18 residues in the CDR3. V shed 1 base, J shed 2 bases, and the junction held 10 bases outside the gene matches.

The chain employs TRBV4-1 and TRBJ2-7; 13 bases map to TRBD2. There are 16 residues in the CDR3. Unmatched junction bases numbered 6, after V lost 2 bases and J lost 5 bases. Per the germline V gene, CDR1 is MGHRA and CDR2 is YSYEKL. The CDR3 region is CASSQWTSGGSDEQYF. The CDR3 DNA follows: TGCGCCAGCAGCCAATGGACTAGCGGGGGAAGTGACGAGCAGTACTTC.

The chain joins TRBV19 to TRBJ1-5; the match to TRBD1 covers 7 bases. This CDR3 has 14 amino acids. Losses at the gene ends were 6 bases for V and 7 bases for J; bases not matched to a gene: 9. Germline assignment: CDR1 LNHDA and CDR2 SQIVND (reference sequence). CDR3 bases: TGTGCCAGTAGCAAAACAGGGGCCGGGCAGCCCCAGCATTTT. Translation gives CASSKTGAGQPQHF.

The chain links TRBV5-6 to TRBJ1-5; 8 bases fit TRBD1. The CDR3 is 14 residues long. Germline lookup yields CDR1 SGHDT and CDR2 YYEEEE. The V segment lost 5 bases and the J segment 4 bases; nucleotides outside the gene matches: 5. CDR3 loop: CASRQRTGNQPQHF. The CDR3 nucleotides are TGTGCCAGCAGACAGCGGACAGGGAATCAGCCCCAGCATTTT.

This clone was observed once. V and J are TRBV19 and TRBJ2-7; TRBD1 agrees at 9 bases. The CDR3 length is 15 residues. The germline CDR1 and CDR2 sequences are LNHDA and SQIVND (reference sequence). Unmatched junction bases numbered 10, after V lost 0 bases and J lost 10 bases. DNA of the CDR3: TGTGCCAGTAGTATAGAGGGCGGACAGGGGCCCGTACAGTACTTC. Its translation is CASSIEGGQGPVQYF.

This clone came up once. The chain couples TRBV5-6 to TRBJ2-5, with D perhaps matching TRBD1 (6 bases). The CDR3 spans 14 residues. The V gene lost 6 bases and the J gene lost 4 bases, with 16 bases spanning the gap. Germline V gene lookup returns CDR1 SGHDT and CDR2 YYEEEE. CDR3: CASTFTGLGETQYF. CDR3 bases: TGTGCCAGCACATTTACAGGGCTGGGAGAGACCCAGTACTTC.

Comments on this clone: Other DNA sequences from this sample encode an identical CDR3 as well. The chain employs TRBV29-1 and TRBJ1-4; D may be TRBD1 (6 bases). The CDR3 spans 13 residues. The V gene lost 6 bases and the J gene lost 2 bases, with 10 bases spanning the gap. Looked up from germline, CDR1 is SQVTM and CDR2 is ANQGSEA. For the CDR3, the DNA is TGCAGCGTCAGGGGTGGGACTAATGAAAAACTGTTTTTT. Its translation is CSVRGGTNEKLFF.

This rearrangement joins TRBV5-1 to TRBJ2-7; a possible D gene is TRBD2 (6 bases). CDR3 length equals 14 residues. Between the trimmed V and J ends, which lost 3 bases and 3 bases, there was a span of 13 bases. The V gene's germline CDR1 is SGHRS and CDR2 YFSETQ. DNA for the CDR3: TGCGCCAGCAGCTCGGACGGGAGTTTCTACGAGCAGTACTTC. This codes for CASSSDGSFYEQYF.

The genes are TRBV6-4 and TRBJ2-1; 10 bases are a match to TRBD2. The CDR3 is made up of 16 amino acids. The germline CDR1 and CDR2 sequences are MRHNA and SNTAGT. V gave up 0 bases and J gave up 3 bases; unmatched junction bases: 2. CDR3 sequence reads: CASSDSSGGVYNEQFF. As DNA, the CDR3 is TGTGCCAGCAGTGACTCGAGCGGGGGGGTCTACAATGAGCAGTTCTTC.

V and J are TRBV7-3 and TRBJ1-3; unclear D gene. V was pared by 0 bases and J by 0 bases, with 6 bases between. CDR3 length: 15 amino acids. Germline V CDR1 and CDR2: SGHTA, FQGTGA. The CDR3 region is CASSLTADSGNTIYF. The CDR3, as DNA: TGTGCCAGCAGCTTAACAGCGGACTCTGGAAACACCATATATTTT.

The chain employs TRBV25-1 and TRBJ2-1; 9 nucleotides agree with TRBD2. CDR1 is MGHDK and CDR2 is SYGVNS in the germline V gene. Losses at the gene ends were 4 bases for V and 10 bases for J; bases not matched to a gene: 8. The CDR3 covers 14 residues. In DNA, the CDR3 is TGTGCCAGCAGTGGCCCCGGGACTAGCAACGAGCAGTTCTTC. Its translation is CASSGPGTSNEQFF.

The chain employs TRBV6-2 or TRBV6-3 and TRBJ1-1; 7 bases are a match to TRBD1. The V gene end was trimmed by 0 bases and the J gene end by 5 bases; junction bases not matched to a gene: 6. Germline assignment: CDR1 MNHEY and CDR2 SVGEGT. The CDR3 sequence is 15 residues long. The CDR3 loop reads CASSYSDRPPTEAFF. The DNA for the CDR3 is TGTGCCAGCAGTTACTCGGACAGGCCCCCGACTGAAGCTTTCTTT.